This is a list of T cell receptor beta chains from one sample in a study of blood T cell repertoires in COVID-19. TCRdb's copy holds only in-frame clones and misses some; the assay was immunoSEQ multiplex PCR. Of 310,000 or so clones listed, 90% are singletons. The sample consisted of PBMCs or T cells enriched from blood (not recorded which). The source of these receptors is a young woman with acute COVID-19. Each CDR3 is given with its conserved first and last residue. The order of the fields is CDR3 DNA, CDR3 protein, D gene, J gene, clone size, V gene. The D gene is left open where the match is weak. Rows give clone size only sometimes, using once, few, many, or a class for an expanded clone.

TGTGCCAGCAGTCACCGGGGGGCTGAGGGGGAGCTGTTTTTT	CASSHRGAEGELFF	-	TRBJ2-2	once	TRBV28
TGTGCCAGCAGCCACGGCACGGGACTGCCAGTGGGGGTTGAGCAGTTCTTC	CASSHGTGLPVGVEQFF	-	TRBJ2-1	-	TRBV27
TGTGCCAGCAGTCCCGGGACAGGGGGAAACAATCAGCCCCAGCATTTT	CASSPGTGGNNQPQHF	TRBD1	TRBJ1-5	-	TRBV6-2/TRBV6-3
TGTGCCAGTGTGGGACTCTACAATGAGCAGTTCTTC	CASVGLYNEQFF	-	TRBJ2-1	-	TRBV19
TGTGCTAGCAGCCAGACTAGCGGGAGCTCCTACAATGAGCAGTTCTTC	CASSQTSGSSYNEQFF	TRBD2	TRBJ2-1	-	TRBV7-7
TGCGCCAGCAGTGAGTATTTGACAGAGAACACTGAAGCTTTCTTT	CASSEYLTENTEAFF	-	TRBJ1-1	-	TRBV10-1
TGTGCCAGCAGCTTAGAGGCACGGGGGACTGAAGCTTTCTTT	CASSLEARGTEAFF	-	TRBJ1-1	-	TRBV11-2
TGTGCCAGCAGCTCCACGGGACAGAGCTACGAGCAGTACTTC	CASSSTGQSYEQYF	TRBD1	TRBJ2-7	once	TRBV7-2
TGTGCCAGCAGCTTAGATCTCACATACCAAGAGACCCAGTACTTC	CASSLDLTYQETQYF	-	TRBJ2-5	-	TRBV11-2
TGTGCCAGCAGCTTAGACTCAGGACACCTGAATTTT	CASSLDSGHLNF	-	TRBJ1-5	-	TRBV7-9
TGTGCCAGCAGCCGGACGGACGGGGGGCGTGGGGCCAACGTCCTGACTTTC	CASSRTDGGRGANVLTF	-	TRBJ2-6	-	TRBV3-1/TRBV3-2
TGTGCCAGCAGCTTAGCGGGGACAGACCAAGAGACCCAGTACTTC	CASSLAGTDQETQYF	TRBD1	TRBJ2-5	-	TRBV11-1
TGTGCCAGTAGTTGGCGACAGGGTGGCTTCAACGAGCAGTACTTC	CASSWRQGGFNEQYF	TRBD1	TRBJ2-7	-	TRBV19
TGTGCCACCAGTGACCGGGACAGGACCTACGAGCAGTACTTC	CATSDRDRTYEQYF	TRBD1	TRBJ2-7	-	TRBV24-1
TGTGCAAGTCGCTTGGGAAACAGGGGGCTCGGAAACACCATATATTTT	CASRLGNRGLGNTIYF	-	TRBJ1-3	-	TRBV12-2
TGCGCCAGCAGCCAAGAGGCAGGGGGAGTGCCGGGAGCTTTCTTT	CASSQEAGGVPGAFF	TRBD1	TRBJ1-1	medium-sized	TRBV4-3
TGCGCCAGCAGCCAAGCCTACCACAGGGCGACTAATGAAAAACTGTTTTTT	CASSQAYHRATNEKLFF	-	TRBJ1-4	few	TRBV4-3
TGCAGCGTGGTACGGGCGGGGCAGATTTACAATGAGCAGTTCTTC	CSVVRAGQIYNEQFF	-	TRBJ2-1	few	TRBV29-1
TGTGCCAGCAGCAACGGGACTAGCGGATACAATGAGCAGTTCTTC	CASSNGTSGYNEQFF	TRBD2	TRBJ2-1	-	TRBV7-9
TGTGCCAGCAGTTACCGCCGGGACAGCAACACCGGGGAGCTGTTTTTT	CASSYRRDSNTGELFF	TRBD1	TRBJ2-2	-	TRBV28
TGCGCCAGCAGCCAAGACAGTATTCGGGGCAATGAGCAGTTCTTC	CASSQDSIRGNEQFF	-	TRBJ2-1	-	TRBV4-3
TGTGCCATCAGTGGGGACAGGGGGGTCGACGAGCAGTACTTC	CAISGDRGVDEQYF	TRBD1	TRBJ2-7	-	TRBV10-3